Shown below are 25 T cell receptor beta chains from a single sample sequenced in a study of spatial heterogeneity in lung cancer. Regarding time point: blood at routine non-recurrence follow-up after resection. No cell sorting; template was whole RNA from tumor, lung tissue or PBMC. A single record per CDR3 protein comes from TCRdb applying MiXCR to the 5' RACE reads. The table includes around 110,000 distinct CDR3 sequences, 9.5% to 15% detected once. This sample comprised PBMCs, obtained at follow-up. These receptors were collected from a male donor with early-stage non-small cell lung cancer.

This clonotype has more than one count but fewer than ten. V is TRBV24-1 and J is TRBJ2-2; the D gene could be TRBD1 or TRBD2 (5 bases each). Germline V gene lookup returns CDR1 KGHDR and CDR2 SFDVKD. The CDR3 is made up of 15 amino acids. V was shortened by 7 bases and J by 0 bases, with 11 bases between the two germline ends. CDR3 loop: CATRGDGTNTGELFF. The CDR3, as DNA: TGTGCCACCAGGGGGGACGGAACGAACACCGGGGAGCTGTTTTTT.

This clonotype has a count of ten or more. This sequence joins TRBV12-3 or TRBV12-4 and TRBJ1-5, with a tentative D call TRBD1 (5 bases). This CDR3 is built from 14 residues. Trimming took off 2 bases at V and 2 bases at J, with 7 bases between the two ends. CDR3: CASSLLGGNQPQHF. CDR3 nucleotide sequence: TGTGCCAGCAGTTTACTAGGGGGCAATCAGCCCCAGCATTTT.

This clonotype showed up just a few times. CDR3 DNA: TGTGCCAGCAGCTTAGGGGCGGTGACCACAGATACGCAGTATTTT. Residues: CASSLGAVTTDTQYF. The rearrangement joins TRBV11-2 to TRBJ2-3; D unclear. V dropped 1 base and J dropped 2 bases, with 10 bases sitting between them. This CDR3 has 15 amino acids. The germline V gene encodes CDR1 SGHAT and CDR2 FQNNGV.

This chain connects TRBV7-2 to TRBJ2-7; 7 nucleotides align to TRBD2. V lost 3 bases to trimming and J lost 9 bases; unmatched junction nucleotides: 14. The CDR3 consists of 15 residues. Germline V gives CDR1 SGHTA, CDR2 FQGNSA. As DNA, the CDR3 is TGTGCCAGCAGCTTCACCATAGCGGGCCAGGGCGCGCAGTACTTC. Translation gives CASSFTIAGQGAQYF.

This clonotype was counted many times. DNA of the CDR3: TGTGCCAGCACCATAGGGACAAGCTCTGGAAACACCATATATTTT. Protein sequence: CASTIGTSSGNTIYF. The chain joins TRBV2 to TRBJ1-3, with a weak D call TRBD1 (6 bases). Germline V gene sequence: CDR1 SNHLY, CDR2 FYNNEI. The CDR3 covers 15 residues. V was clipped by 7 bases and J by 0 bases, with 13 bases between them.

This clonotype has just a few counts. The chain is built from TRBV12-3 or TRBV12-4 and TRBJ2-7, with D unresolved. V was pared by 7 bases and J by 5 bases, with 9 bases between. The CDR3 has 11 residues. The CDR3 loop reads CASTSRNEQYF. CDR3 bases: TGTGCCAGCACGTCCCGAAACGAGCAGTACTTC.

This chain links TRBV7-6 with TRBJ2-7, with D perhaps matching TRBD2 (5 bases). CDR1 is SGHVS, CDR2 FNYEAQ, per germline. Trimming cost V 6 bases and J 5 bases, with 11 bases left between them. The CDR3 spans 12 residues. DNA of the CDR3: TGTGCCAGCAGAGGACTGACGAACGAGCAGTACTTC. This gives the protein CASRGLTNEQYF.

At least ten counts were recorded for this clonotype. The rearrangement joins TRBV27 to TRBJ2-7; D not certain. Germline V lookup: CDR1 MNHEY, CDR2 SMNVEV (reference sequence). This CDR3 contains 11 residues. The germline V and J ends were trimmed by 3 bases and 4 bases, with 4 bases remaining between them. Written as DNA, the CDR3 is TGTGCCAGCAGTTTCCCGTACGAGCAGTACTTC. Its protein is CASSFPYEQYF.

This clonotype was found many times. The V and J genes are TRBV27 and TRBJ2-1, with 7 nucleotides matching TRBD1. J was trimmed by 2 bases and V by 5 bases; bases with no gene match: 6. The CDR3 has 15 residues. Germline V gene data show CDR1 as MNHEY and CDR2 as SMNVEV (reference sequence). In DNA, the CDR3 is TGTGCCAGCAGTACTTACAGGGGTCCCTACAATGAGCAGTTCTTC. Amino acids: CASSTYRGPYNEQFF.

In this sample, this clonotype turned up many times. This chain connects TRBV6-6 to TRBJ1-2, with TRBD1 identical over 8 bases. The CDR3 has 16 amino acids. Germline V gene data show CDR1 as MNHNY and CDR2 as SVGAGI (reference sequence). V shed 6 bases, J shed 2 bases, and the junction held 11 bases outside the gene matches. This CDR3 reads CASRRDRGDLNYGYTF. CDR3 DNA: TGTGCCAGCAGAAGAGACAGGGGCGATTTGAACTATGGCTACACCTTC.

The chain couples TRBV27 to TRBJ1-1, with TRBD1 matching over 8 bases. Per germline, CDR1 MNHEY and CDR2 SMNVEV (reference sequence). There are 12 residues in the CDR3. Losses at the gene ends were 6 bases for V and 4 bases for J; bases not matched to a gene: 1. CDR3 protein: CASRQGGTEAFF. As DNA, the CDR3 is TGTGCCAGCAGACAGGGGGGCACTGAAGCTTTCTTT.

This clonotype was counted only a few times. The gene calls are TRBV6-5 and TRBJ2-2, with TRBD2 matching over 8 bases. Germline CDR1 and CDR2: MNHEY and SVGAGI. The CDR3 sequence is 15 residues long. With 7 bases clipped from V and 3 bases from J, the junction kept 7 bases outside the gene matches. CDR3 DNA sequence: TGTGCCAGCAACCGGGGGGGCACAGACACCGGGGAGCTGTTTTTT. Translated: CASNRGGTDTGELFF.

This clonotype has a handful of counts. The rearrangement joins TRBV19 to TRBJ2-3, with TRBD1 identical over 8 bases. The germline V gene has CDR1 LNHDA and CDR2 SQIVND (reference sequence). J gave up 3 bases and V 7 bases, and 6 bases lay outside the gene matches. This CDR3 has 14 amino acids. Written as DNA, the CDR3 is TGTGCCAGTAATGACAGGGGACGGACAGATACGCAGTATTTT. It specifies CASNDRGRTDTQYF.

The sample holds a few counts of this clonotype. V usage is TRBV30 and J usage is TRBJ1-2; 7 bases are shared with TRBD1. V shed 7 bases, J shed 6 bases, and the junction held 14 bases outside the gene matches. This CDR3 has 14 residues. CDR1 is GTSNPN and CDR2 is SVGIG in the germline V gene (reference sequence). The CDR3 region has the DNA TGTGCCTCCACACACGGACAGGTCCTGAATGGCTACACCTTC. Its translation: CASTHGQVLNGYTF. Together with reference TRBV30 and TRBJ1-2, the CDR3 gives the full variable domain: SQTIHQWPATLVQPVGSPLSLECTVEGTSNPNLYWYRQAAGRGLQLLFYSVGIGQISSEVPQNLSASRPQDRQFILSSKKLLLSDSGFYLCASTHGQVLNGYTFGSGTRLTVV.

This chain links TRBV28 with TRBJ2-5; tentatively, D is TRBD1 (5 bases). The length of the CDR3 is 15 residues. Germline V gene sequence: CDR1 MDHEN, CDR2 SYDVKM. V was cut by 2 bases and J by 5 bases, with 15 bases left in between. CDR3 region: CASSLAAGQGETQYF. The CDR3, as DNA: TGTGCCAGCAGTTTAGCGGCAGGGCAAGGGGAGACCCAGTACTTC.

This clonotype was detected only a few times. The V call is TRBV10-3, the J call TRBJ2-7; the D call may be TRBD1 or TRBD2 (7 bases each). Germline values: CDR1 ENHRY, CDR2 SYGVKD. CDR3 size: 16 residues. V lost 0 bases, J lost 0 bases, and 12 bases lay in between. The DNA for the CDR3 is TGTGCCATCAGTGAGTCCAGGGGGGGGAACTCCTACGAGCAGTACTTC. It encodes CAISESRGGNSYEQYF.

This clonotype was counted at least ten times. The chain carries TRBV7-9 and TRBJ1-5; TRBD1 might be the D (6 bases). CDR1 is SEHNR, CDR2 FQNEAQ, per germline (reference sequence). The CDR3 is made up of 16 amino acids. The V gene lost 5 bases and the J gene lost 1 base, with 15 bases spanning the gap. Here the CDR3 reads CASSPLQGGSNQPQHF. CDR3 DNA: TGTGCCAGCAGCCCTCTACAGGGTGGAAGCAATCAGCCCCAGCATTTT.

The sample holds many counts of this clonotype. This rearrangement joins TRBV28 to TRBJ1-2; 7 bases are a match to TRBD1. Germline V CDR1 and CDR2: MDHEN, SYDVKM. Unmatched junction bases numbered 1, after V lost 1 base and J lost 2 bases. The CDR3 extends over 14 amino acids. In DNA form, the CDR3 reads TGTGCCAGCAGTTTATTGACAGGGAACTATGGCTACACCTTC. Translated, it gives CASSLLTGNYGYTF.

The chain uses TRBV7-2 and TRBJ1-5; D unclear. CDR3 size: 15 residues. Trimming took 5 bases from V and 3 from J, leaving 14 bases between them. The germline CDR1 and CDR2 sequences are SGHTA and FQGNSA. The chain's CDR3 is CASSPVGQFNQPQHF. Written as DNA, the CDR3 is TGTGCCAGCAGCCCGGTCGGGCAGTTCAATCAGCCCCAGCATTTT. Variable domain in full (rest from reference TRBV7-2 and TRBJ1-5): GAGVSQSPSNKVTEKGKDVELRCDPISGHTALYWYRQSLGQGLEFLIYFQGNSAPDKSGLPSDRFSAERTGGSVSTLTIQRTQQEDSAVYLCASSPVGQFNQPQHFGDGTRLSIL.

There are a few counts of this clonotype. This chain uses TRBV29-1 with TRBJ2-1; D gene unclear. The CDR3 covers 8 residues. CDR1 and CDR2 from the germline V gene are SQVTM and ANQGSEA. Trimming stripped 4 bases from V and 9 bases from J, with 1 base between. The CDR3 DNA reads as TGCAGCGTTGTTGAGCAGTTCTTC. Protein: CSVVEQFF.

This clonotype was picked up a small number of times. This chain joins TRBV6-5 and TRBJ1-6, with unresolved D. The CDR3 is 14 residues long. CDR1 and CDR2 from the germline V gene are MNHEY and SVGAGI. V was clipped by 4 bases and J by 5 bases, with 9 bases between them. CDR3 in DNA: TGTGCCAGCAGTTTAATAAAAGATAATTCACCCCTCCACTTT. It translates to CASSLIKDNSPLHF.

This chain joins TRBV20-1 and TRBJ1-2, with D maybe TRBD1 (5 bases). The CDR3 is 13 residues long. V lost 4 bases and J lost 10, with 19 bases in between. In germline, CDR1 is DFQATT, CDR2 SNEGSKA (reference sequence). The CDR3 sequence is CSATGTYVPSYTF. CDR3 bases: TGCAGTGCTACCGGGACCTACGTACCCTCCTACACCTTC.

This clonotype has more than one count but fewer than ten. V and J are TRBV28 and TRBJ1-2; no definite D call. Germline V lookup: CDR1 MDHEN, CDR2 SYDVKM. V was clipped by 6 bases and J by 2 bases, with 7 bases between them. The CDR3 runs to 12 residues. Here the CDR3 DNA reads TGTGCCAGCAGAAACTCCAACTATGGCTACACCTTC. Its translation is CASRNSNYGYTF.

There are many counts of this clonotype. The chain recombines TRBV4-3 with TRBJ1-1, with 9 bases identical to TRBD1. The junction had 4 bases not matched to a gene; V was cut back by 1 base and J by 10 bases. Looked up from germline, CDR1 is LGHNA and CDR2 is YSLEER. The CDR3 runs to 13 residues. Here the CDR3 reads CASSQGQGGIAFF. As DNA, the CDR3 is TGCGCCAGCAGCCAAGGACAGGGGGGTATAGCTTTCTTT.

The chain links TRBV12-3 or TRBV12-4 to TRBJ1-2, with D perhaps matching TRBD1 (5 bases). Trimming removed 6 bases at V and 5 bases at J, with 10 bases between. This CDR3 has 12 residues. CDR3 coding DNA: TGTGCCAGCAGCCCGGGACCTTATGGCTACACCTTC. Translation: CASSPGPYGYTF.